The next 18 T cell receptor beta chains were all read from a single sample in a study of blood T cell repertoires in COVID-19. Sequencing was performed with immunoSEQ multiplex PCR; in TCRdb, only in-frame clones are kept and a portion is missing. The sample lists roughly 53,000 clones; approximately 82% were seen once. Sequencing was performed on peripheral blood. The receptor set was obtained from a human donor in a cohort sampled during active COVID-19.

The genes are TRBV6-5 and TRBJ2-3, with D unresolved. The CDR3 loop spans 15 amino acids. V lost 2 bases and J 0 bases, leaving 9 bases between the germline ends. Germline-derived CDR1 and CDR2 are MNHEY and SVGAGI. CDR3 region: CASSYNPRSTDTQYF. CDR3 nucleotides: TGTGCCAGCAGTTACAATCCCCGGAGCACAGATACGCAGTATTTT.

Here the CDR3 DNA reads TGTGCCAGCAGTTTATCGTGGGGAGGCAATCAGCCCCAGCATTTT. Its protein product is CASSLSWGGNQPQHF. The J gene is TRBJ1-5, the V gene TRBV27; D is ambiguous. V dropped 0 bases and J dropped 2 bases, with 8 bases sitting between them. The CDR3 covers 15 residues. Per germline, CDR1 MNHEY and CDR2 SMNVEV (reference sequence).

This rearrangement joins TRBV30 to TRBJ2-4; the D is unclear. V was clipped by 5 bases and J by 0 bases, with 17 bases between them. Germline assignment: CDR1 GTSNPN and CDR2 SVGIG (reference sequence). The CDR3 length is 16 residues. The CDR3 DNA follows: TGTGCCTGGGGCCCCGCGGCGGAACTAGCCAAAAACATTCAGTACTTC. Translated, it gives CAWGPAAELAKNIQYF.

This sequence joins TRBV19 and TRBJ1-4; weak D call: TRBD1 (5 bases). CDR1 LNHDA and CDR2 SQIVND come from the germline V gene (reference sequence). Trimming cost V 7 bases and J 0 bases, with 12 bases left between them. There are 15 residues in the CDR3. The CDR3 coding sequence is TGTGCCAGTAATGATGGGGGGGCAACTAATGAAAAACTGTTTTTT. The encoded protein is CASNDGGATNEKLFF.

This clone was detected only once. The chain couples TRBV7-9 to TRBJ2-7; 9 positions agree with TRBD1. Trimming removed 7 bases from V and 4 bases from J; junction bases left unmatched: 8. CDR1 SEHNR and CDR2 FQNEAQ come from the germline V gene (reference sequence). The CDR3 is 14 residues long. For the CDR3, the DNA is TGTGCCAGCATGGTCGGGACAGGGCTTTACGAGCAGTACTTC. This sequence encodes CASMVGTGLYEQYF.

The CDR3 DNA is TGTGCCAGCAACCGGGACAGGGGTAATTCACCCCTCCACTTT. Translation: CASNRDRGNSPLHF. The chain employs TRBV5-5 and TRBJ1-6, with 10 bases aligning to TRBD1. Germline CDR1 SGHKS, CDR2 YYEKEE (reference sequence). The CDR3 runs 14 residues. The V gene end was trimmed by 6 bases and the J gene end by 6 bases; junction bases not matched to a gene: 3.

The gene calls are TRBV9 and TRBJ1-2; D unclear. Germline assignment: CDR1 SGDLS and CDR2 YYNGEE. V lost 3 bases to trimming and J lost 7 bases, with 10 bases between them. The CDR3 has 12 amino acids. The CDR3 nucleotides read TGTGCCAGCAGCGGAGGAGTGGGTGGCTACACCTTC. It is translated as CASSGGVGGYTF.

V and J are TRBV10-3 and TRBJ2-1; 15 bases agree with TRBD2. The CDR3 runs to 19 residues. Trimming removed 5 bases from V and 2 bases from J; junction bases left unmatched: 10. CDR1 and CDR2 from the germline V gene are ENHRY and SYGVKD. The CDR3 loop reads CAISHGTSGGMSAYNEQFF. CDR3 coding DNA: TGTGCCATCAGTCACGGGACTAGCGGGGGGATGAGCGCCTACAATGAGCAGTTCTTC.

The genes are TRBV19 and TRBJ2-3; 12 bases fit TRBD2. CDR1 is LNHDA, CDR2 SQIVND, per germline (reference sequence). Losses at the gene ends were 4 bases for V and 5 bases for J; bases not matched to a gene: 7. CDR3 size: 16 residues. The CDR3: CASSTQTSGGRDTQYF. The DNA for the CDR3 is TGTGCCAGTAGTACCCAGACTAGCGGGGGTCGAGATACGCAGTATTTT.

This chain joins TRBV3-1 (or the pseudogene TRBV3-2) and TRBJ1-6, with 8 bases matching TRBD1. With 4 bases clipped from V and 7 bases from J, the junction kept 9 bases outside the gene matches. CDR3 length: 16 residues. The germline CDR1 and CDR2 sequences are LGHDT and YNNKEL (reference sequence). CDR3: CASSLPGQGYNSPLHF. CDR3 nucleotide sequence: TGTGCCAGCAGCCTTCCCGGACAGGGATACAATTCACCCCTCCACTTT.

V is TRBV18 and J is TRBJ1-5; TRBD1 is a possible D gene (5 bases). The CDR3 runs 15 residues. V was pared by 2 bases and J by 3 bases, with 11 bases between. The germline V gene has CDR1 KGHSH and CDR2 LQKENI. CDR3 region: CASSPGGQNNQPQHF. The CDR3 region has the DNA TGTGCCAGCTCACCAGGTGGACAAAACAATCAGCCCCAGCATTTT.

The chain has TRBV6-5 and TRBJ1-3; no definite D call. There are 13 residues in the CDR3. V was shortened by 0 bases and J by 4 bases, with 4 bases between the two germline ends. CDR1 and CDR2 from the germline V gene are MNHEY and SVGAGI. This chain's CDR3 is CASSYSQGNTIYF. DNA for the CDR3: TGTGCCAGCAGTTACTCTCAGGGAAACACCATATATTTT.

The V gene is TRBV19, the J gene TRBJ2-3, with 9 bases fitting TRBD1. This CDR3 is 14 amino acids long. V dropped 3 bases and J dropped 5; count of bases not matched to a gene: 3. Germline V gene lookup returns CDR1 LNHDA and CDR2 SQIVND (reference sequence). In DNA form, the CDR3 reads TGTGCCAGTAGTATGACAGGGGGGGGAGATACGCAGTATTTT. Protein product: CASSMTGGGDTQYF.

V and J are TRBV29-1 and TRBJ2-1, with a tentative D call TRBD2 (6 bases). Germline-derived CDR1 and CDR2 are SQVTM and ANQGSEA. This CDR3 has 17 residues. Trimming removed 6 bases from V and 0 bases from J, with 21 bases in between. The CDR3 nucleotides are TGCAGCGTAGGAGCCCCCGACGGGAGCTACTCCTACAATGAGCAGTTCTTC. Its protein product is CSVGAPDGSYSYNEQFF.

J is TRBJ2-2 and V is TRBV4-3, with 7 nucleotides matching TRBD1. The ends lost 0 bases at V and 6 bases at J; junction bases unmatched: 4. The CDR3 contains 15 residues. Germline V gene lookup returns CDR1 LGHNA and CDR2 YSLEER. The CDR3 spells CASSQEQGQAGELFF. The CDR3 nucleotides read TGCGCCAGCAGCCAAGAACAGGGGCAGGCCGGGGAGCTGTTTTTT.

The chain joins TRBV5-1 to TRBJ2-4, with 15 bases identical to TRBD2. V trimming: 3 bases; J trimming: 1 base; junction bases outside the gene matches: 8. This CDR3 has 19 amino acids. Per germline, CDR1 SGHRS and CDR2 YFSETQ. This chain's CDR3 is CASSSGLAGGIRAKNIQYF. The CDR3 coding sequence is TGCGCCAGCAGCTCCGGACTAGCGGGAGGGATCCGGGCCAAAAACATTCAGTACTTC.

This sequence joins TRBV19 and TRBJ1-5, with D possibly TRBD1 on 5 matching bases. Germline V gives CDR1 LNHDA, CDR2 SQIVND (reference sequence). The V and J ends lost 9 bases and 6 bases respectively, with 27 bases between them. The CDR3 length is 17 residues. CDR3 region: CASRADKNPKGSQPQHF. CDR3 DNA sequence: TGTGCCAGCAGGGCGGACAAAAACCCAAAGGGCAGTCAGCCCCAGCATTTT.

In this sample, this clone turned up once. V usage is TRBV19 and J usage is TRBJ1-1; a weak D match, TRBD1 (6 bases). CDR3 length: 12 amino acids. In germline, CDR1 is LNHDA, CDR2 SQIVND (reference sequence). The V end was cut by 8 bases, the J end by 5 bases, with 12 bases between. The CDR3 reads CASSGQTTEAFF. CDR3 coding DNA: TGTGCCAGTTCGGGACAAACTACTGAAGCTTTCTTT.